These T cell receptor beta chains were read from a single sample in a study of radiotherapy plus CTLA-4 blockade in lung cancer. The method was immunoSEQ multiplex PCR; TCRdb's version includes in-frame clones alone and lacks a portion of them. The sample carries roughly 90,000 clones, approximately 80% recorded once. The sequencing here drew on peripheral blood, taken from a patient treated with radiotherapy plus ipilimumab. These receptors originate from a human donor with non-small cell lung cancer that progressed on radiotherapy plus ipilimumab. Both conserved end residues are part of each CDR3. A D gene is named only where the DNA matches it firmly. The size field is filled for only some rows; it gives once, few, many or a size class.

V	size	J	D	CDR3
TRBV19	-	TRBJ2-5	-	CASNSGEPQETQYF
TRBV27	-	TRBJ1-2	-	CASSLRGLPYGYTF
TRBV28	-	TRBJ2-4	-	CASSLAKNIQYF
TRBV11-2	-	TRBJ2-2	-	CASSLGLGELFF
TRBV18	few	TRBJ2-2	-	CASSLMQGANTGELFF
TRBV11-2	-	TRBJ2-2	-	CASSSGLLDTGELFF
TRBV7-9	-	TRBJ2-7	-	CASSLGDGYEQYF
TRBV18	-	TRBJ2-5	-	CASSPYDSQETQYF
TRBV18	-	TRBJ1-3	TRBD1	CASSPTTGGYTIYF
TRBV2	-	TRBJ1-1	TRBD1	CASSLGTGGANTEAFF
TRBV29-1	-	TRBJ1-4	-	CSVVLPRGFGGEKLFF
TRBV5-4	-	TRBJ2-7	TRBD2	CASSAGGSYEQYF
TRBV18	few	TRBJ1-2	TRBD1	CASSPRSGTGDDGYTF
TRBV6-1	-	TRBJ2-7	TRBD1	CASSGAGGGYEQYF
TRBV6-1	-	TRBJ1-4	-	CASSAPPNNEKLFF
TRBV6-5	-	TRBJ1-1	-	CASSYEGSPYTEAFF
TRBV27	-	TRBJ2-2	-	CASSNTGELFF
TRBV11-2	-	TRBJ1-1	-	CASSSGLEAFF
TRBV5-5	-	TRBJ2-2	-	CASSLRSLGAGELFF
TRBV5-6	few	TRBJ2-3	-	CASSSLGPSTDTQYF
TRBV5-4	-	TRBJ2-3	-	CASSFGRELTDTQYF
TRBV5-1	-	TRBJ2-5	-	CASRHPGSSETQYF
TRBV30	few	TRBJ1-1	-	CAWSSWGGKDTEAFF
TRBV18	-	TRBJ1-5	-	CASSPGVGNQPQHF
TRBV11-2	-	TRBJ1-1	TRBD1	CASSSPRQGAAAEAFF
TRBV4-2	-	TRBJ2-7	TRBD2	CASSSGLAGEKSYEQYF
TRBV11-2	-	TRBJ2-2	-	CASSPNKFRGTGELFF
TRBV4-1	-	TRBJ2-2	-	CASSRMEQGTGELFF
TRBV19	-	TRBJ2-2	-	CASSILGRTGELFF
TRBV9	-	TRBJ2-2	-	CASSVTPGSLNTGELFF
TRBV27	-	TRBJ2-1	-	CASTTDRSYNEQFF
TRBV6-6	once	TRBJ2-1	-	CASSQTSDNEQFF
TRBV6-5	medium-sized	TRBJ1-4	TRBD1	CASSRRDRQGEKLFF
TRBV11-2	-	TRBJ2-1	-	CASSLDRAANEQFF
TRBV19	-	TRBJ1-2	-	CASSLGGVGYTF
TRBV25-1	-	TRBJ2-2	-	CASRDYRVSRELFF
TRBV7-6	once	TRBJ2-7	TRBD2	CASSLSGGYEQYF
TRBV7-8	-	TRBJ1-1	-	CASSPSGGVTEAFF
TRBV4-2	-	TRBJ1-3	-	CASSQDVGGTGNTIYF
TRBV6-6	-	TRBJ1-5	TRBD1	CASSSRDRGWWPQHF
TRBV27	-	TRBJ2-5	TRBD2	CASRRAGGSPETQYF
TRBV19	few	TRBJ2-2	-	CASSRLAAAGELFF
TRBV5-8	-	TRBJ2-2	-	CASSRPGTNTGELFF
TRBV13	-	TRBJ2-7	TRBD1	CASSPSGTGINEQYF
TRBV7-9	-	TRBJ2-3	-	CASRLAFTTDTQYF
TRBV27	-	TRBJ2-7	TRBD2	CASSWTSRSTEQYF
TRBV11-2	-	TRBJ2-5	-	CASSLDGRGRRETQYF
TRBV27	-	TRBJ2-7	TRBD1	CASSSLPGQGAPEQYF
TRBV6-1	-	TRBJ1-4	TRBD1	CASSEGRQGRWYGEKLFF
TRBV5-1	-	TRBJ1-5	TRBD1	CASSPTGGNQPQHF
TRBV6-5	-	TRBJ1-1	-	CASTLTARRKAAFF
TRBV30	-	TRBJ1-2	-	CAWSLGGSNYGYTF
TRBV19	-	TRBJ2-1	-	CASRSGPSYNEQFF
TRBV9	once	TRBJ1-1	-	CASSGGLNTEAFF
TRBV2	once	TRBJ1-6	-	CASSDLARVTNSPLHF
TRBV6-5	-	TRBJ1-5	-	CASSYSEASGQPQHF
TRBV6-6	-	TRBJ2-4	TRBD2	CASSSLAGELNIQYF
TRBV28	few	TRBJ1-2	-	CASSLEDYGYTF
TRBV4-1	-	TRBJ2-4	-	CASTAVPAFLAKNIQYF
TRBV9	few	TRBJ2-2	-	CASRELVTGELFF